Given below is one T cell receptor beta chain in context. The CDR3 is 13 amino acids. The V gene's germline CDR1 is SEHNR and CDR2 FQNEAQ (reference sequence). V shed 5 bases and J shed 11 bases, with 18 bases lying between them. This sample is part of a study of T-cell memory formation after mild COVID-19. MiXCR, run by TCRdb on the 5' RACE reads, gives a single entry per CDR3 protein. In the table there are 200,000 to 300,000 distinct CDR3 sequences, approximately 15% of which are singletons. This receptor was identified in a man between 18 and 29 years old who had mild COVID-19 (a few samples of this study predate the infection). Cell type and time point are not known. J is TRBJ1-1 and V is TRBV7-9; D gene ambiguous. Sequencing input: PBMCs or a T cell subset sorted from them (not recorded which). The CDR3, as DNA: TGTGCCAGCAGCCCAGACCTCGAGCGGGCCGCTTTCTTT. It codes for CASSPDLERAAFF.